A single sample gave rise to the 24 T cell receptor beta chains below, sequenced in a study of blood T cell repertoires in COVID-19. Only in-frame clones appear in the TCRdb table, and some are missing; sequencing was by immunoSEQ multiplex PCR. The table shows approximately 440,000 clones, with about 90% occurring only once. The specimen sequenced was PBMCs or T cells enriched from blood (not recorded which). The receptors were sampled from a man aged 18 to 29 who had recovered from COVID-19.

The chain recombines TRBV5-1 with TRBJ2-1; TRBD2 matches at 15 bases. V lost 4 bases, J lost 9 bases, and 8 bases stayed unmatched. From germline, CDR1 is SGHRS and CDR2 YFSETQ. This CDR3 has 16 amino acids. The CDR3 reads CASSLEPGLAGGEQFF. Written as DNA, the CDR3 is TGCGCCAGCAGCCTTGAACCGGGACTAGCGGGAGGTGAGCAGTTCTTC. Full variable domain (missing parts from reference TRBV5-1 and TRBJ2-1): KAGVTQTPRYLIKTRGQQVTLSCSPISGHRSVSWYQQTPGQGLQFLFEYFSETQRNKGNFPGRFSGRQFSNSRSEMNVSTLELGDSALYLCASSLEPGLAGGEQFFGPGTRLTVL.

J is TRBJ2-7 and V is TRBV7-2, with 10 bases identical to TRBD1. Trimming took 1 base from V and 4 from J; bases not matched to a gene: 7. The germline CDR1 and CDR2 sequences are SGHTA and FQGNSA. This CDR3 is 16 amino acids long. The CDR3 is CASSLELGTGVYEQYF. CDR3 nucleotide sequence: TGTGCCAGCAGCTTAGAGCTTGGGACAGGGGTTTACGAGCAGTACTTC.

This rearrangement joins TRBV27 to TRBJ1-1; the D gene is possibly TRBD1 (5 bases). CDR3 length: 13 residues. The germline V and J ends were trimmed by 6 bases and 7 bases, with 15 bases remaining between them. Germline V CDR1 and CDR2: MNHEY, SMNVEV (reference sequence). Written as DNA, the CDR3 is TGTGCCAGCAGGAAAACGGCAGGGTTTGAAGCTTTCTTT. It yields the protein CASRKTAGFEAFF.

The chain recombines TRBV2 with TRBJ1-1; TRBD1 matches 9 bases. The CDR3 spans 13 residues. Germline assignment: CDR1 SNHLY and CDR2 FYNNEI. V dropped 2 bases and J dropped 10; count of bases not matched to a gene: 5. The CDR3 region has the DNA TGTGCCAGCAGTGAACAGGGACAGGGCGGAGCTTTCTTT. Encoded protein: CASSEQGQGGAFF.

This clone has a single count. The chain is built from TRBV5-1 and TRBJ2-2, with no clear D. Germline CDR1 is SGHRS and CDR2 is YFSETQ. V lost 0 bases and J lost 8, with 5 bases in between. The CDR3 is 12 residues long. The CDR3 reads CASSLALGELFF. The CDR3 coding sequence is TGCGCCAGCAGCTTGGCCTTGGGGGAGCTGTTTTTT.

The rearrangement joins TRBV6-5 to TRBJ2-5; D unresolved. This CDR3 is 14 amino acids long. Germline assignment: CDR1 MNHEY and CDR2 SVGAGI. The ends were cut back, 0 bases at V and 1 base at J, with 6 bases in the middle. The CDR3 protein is CASSYSTFQETQYF. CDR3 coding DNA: TGTGCCAGCAGTTACTCGACTTTCCAAGAGACCCAGTACTTC.

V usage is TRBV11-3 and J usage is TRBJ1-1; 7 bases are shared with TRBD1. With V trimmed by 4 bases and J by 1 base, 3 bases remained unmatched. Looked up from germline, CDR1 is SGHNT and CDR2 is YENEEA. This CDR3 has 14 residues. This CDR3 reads CASSSRTGNTEAFF. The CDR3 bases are TGTGCCAGCAGCTCACGGACAGGGAACACTGAAGCTTTCTTT.

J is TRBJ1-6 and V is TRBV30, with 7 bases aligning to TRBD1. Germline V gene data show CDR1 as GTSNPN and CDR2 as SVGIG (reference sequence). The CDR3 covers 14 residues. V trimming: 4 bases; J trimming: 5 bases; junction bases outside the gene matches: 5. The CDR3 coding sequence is TGTGCCTGGACGACAGGGCGCGATAATTCACCCCTCCACTTT. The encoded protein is CAWTTGRDNSPLHF.

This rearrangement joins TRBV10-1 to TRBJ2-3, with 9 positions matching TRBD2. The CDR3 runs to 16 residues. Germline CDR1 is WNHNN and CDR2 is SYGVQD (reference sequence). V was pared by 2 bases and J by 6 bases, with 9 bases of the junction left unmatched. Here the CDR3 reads CASSEPWRGGRDTQYF. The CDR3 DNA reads TGCGCCAGCAGTGAGCCCTGGCGGGGGGGCCGGGATACGCAGTATTTT.

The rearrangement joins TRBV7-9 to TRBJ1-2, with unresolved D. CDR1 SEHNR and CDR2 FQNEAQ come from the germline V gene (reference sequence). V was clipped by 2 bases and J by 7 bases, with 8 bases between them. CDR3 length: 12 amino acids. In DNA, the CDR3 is TGTGCCAGCAGCTTATTGTCTCTTGGCTACACCTTC. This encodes CASSLLSLGYTF.

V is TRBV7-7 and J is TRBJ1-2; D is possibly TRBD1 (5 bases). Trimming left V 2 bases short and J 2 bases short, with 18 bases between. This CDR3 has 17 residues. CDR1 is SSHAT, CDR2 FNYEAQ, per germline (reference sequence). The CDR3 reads CASSLPAGTWSNYGYTF. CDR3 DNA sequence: TGTGCCAGCAGCTTACCCGCCGGGACTTGGTCCAACTATGGCTACACCTTC. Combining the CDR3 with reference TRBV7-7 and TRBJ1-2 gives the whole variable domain GAGVSQSPRYKVTKRGQDVTLRCDPISSHATLYWYQQALGQGPEFLTYFNYEAQPDKSGLPSDRFSAERPEGSISTLTIQRTEQRDSAMYRCASSLPAGTWSNYGYTFGSGTRLTVV.

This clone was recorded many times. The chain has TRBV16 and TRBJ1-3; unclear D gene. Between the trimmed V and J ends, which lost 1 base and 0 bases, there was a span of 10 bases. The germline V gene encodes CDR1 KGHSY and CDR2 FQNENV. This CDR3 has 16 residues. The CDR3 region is CASSQWLSGSGNTIYF. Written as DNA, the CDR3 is TGTGCCAGCAGCCAATGGTTGTCCGGCTCTGGAAACACCATATATTTT. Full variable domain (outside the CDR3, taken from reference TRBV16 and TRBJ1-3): GEEVAQTPKHLVRGEGQKAKLYCAPIKGHSYVFWYQQVLKNEFKFLISFQNENVFDETGMPKERFSAKCLPNSPCSLEIQATKLEDSAVYFCASSQWLSGSGNTIYFGEGSWLTVV.

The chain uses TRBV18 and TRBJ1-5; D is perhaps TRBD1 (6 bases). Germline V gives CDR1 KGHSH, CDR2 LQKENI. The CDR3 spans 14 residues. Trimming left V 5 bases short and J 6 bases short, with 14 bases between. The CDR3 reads CASSSNRDGQPQHF. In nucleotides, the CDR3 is TGTGCCAGCTCATCGAACAGGGATGGTCAGCCCCAGCATTTT.

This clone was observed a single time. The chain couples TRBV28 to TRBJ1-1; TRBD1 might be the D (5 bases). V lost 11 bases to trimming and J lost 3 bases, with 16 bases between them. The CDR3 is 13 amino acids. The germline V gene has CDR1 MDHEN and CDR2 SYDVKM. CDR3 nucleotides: TGTGCCGGCGGGGGGGATCCGTACACTGAAGCTTTCTTT. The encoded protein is CAGGGDPYTEAFF.

CDR3 in DNA: TGTGCCAGCAGTCCGGGAGGGTGGTGGTTAGGGCCCCAGCATTTT. Translation: CASSPGGWWLGPQHF. The J gene is TRBJ1-5, the V gene TRBV27; D ambiguous. Looked up from germline, CDR1 is MNHEY and CDR2 is SMNVEV (reference sequence). CDR3 length: 15 amino acids. The V end was cut by 5 bases, the J end by 9 bases, with 20 bases between.

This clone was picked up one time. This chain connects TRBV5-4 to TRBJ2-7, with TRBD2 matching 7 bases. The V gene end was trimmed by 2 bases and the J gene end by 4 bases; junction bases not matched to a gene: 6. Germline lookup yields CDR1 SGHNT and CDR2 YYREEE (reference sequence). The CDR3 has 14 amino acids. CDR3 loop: CASSFTGGGYEQYF. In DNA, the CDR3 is TGTGCCAGCAGCTTCACGGGGGGTGGGTACGAGCAGTACTTC. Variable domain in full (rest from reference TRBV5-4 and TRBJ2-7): ETGVTQSPTHLIKTRGQQVTLRCSSQSGHNTVSWYQQALGQGPQFIFQYYREEENGRGNFPPRFSGLQFPNYSSELNVNALELDDSALYLCASSFTGGGYEQYFGPGTRLTVT.

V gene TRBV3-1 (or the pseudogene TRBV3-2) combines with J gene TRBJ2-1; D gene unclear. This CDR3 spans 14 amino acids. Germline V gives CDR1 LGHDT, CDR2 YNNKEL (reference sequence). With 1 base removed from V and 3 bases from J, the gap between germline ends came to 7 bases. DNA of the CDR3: TGTGCCAGCAGCCAAGGTCTGTACTACAATGAGCAGTTCTTC. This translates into CASSQGLYYNEQFF.

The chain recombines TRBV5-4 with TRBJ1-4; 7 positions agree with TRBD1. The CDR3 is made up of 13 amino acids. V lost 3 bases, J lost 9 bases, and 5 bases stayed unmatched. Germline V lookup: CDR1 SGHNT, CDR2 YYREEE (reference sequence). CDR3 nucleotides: TGTGCCAGCAGCTCCGGGGACAGCAAAAAACTGTTTTTT. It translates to CASSSGDSKKLFF.

As DNA, the CDR3 is TGTGCCAGCAGCGTAGGGGGGCTGGGCACTGAAGCTTTCTTT. The encoded protein is CASSVGGLGTEAFF. The rearrangement uses TRBV9 and TRBJ1-1; TRBD1 is a possible D gene (6 bases). V lost 0 bases to trimming and J lost 4 bases, with 10 bases between them. This CDR3 region has 14 residues. Germline V gene data show CDR1 as SGDLS and CDR2 as YYNGEE.

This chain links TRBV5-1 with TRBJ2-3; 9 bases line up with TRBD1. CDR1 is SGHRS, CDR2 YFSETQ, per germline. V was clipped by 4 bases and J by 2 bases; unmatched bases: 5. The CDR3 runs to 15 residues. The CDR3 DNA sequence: TGCGCCAGCAGCGAACAGGGGGCAAACACAGATACGCAGTATTTT. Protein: CASSEQGANTDTQYF.

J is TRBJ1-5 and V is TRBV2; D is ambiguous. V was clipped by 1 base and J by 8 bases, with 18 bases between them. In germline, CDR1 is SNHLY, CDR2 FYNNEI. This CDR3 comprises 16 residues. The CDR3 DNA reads TGTGCCAGCAGTGAAGGTTTGGCCAGGAGGGTCAAGCCCCAGCATTTT. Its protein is CASSEGLARRVKPQHF.

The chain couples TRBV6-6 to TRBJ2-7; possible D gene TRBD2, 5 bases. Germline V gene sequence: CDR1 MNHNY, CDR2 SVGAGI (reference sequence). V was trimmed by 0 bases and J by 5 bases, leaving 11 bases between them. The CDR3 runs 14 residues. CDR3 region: CASSYSTGSNEQYF. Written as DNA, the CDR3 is TGTGCCAGCAGTTACTCGACGGGGTCGAACGAGCAGTACTTC.

The CDR3 bases are TGTGCCAGTAGTATAGAGGGACAGGGGGCGCGTGGCTACACCTTC. It specifies CASSIEGQGARGYTF. V usage is TRBV19 and J usage is TRBJ1-2; 12 bases fit TRBD1. CDR1 is LNHDA and CDR2 is SQIVND in the germline V gene (reference sequence). The ends lost 0 bases at V and 7 bases at J; junction bases unmatched: 3. CDR3 length: 15 amino acids.

The CDR3 region has the DNA TGTGCCAGCAGTTTAGCAGGACAGGGGAAGGGAGCTTTCTTT. Its translation is CASSLAGQGKGAFF. The chain carries TRBV28 and TRBJ1-1; 9 bases match TRBD1. Trimming at V came to 2 bases and at J to 10 bases, leaving 8 bases not matched to a gene. The CDR3 has 14 amino acids. Germline CDR1 is MDHEN and CDR2 is SYDVKM. The complete variable domain, with remaining parts taken from reference TRBV28 and TRBJ1-1, reads DVKVTQSSRYLVKRTGEKVFLECVQDMDHENMFWYRQDPGLGLRLIYFSYDVKMKEKGDIPEGYSVSREKKERFSLILESASTNQTSMYLCASSLAGQGKGAFFGQGTRLTVV.